The 3 T cell receptor beta chains presented below share a single source sample, sequenced in a study of PD-L1 blockade in urothelial cancer. Assay: immunoSEQ multiplex PCR; the TCRdb copy retains only in-frame clones and omits some. The data contain around 66,000 clones, roughly 90% of them singletons. The sample's time point: peripheral blood 6 weeks after treatment start. The sample here was PBMCs, taken around atezolizumab (anti-PD-L1) treatment. All receptors derive from a man between 60 and 75 years old with urothelial cancer.

The chain's CDR3 is CASSLSGTSSYNEQFF. CDR3 DNA: TGTGCCAGCAGCTTATCCGGGACTTCATCCTACAATGAGCAGTTCTTC. This chain joins TRBV7-8 and TRBJ2-1, with a tentative D call TRBD2 (6 bases). The V and J ends lost 2 bases and 1 base respectively, with 12 bases between them. CDR1 SGHVS and CDR2 FQNEAQ come from the germline V gene. The CDR3 is made up of 16 amino acids. Together with reference TRBV7-8 and TRBJ2-1, the CDR3 gives the full variable domain: GAGVSQSPRYKVAKRGQDVALRCDPISGHVSLFWYQQALGQGPEFLTYFQNEAQLDKSGLPSDRFFAERPEGSVSTLKIQRTQQEDSAVYLCASSLSGTSSYNEQFFGPGTRLTVL.

V is TRBV7-3 and J is TRBJ2-3; 14 nucleotides align to TRBD2. Germline trimming cut 3 bases from V and 5 bases from J; bases unmatched to any gene: 7. This CDR3 spans 17 amino acids. Germline lookup yields CDR1 SGHTA and CDR2 FQGTGA. The CDR3 here is CASSLRGLAGGRDTQYF. The CDR3 coding sequence is TGTGCCAGCAGCTTGCGAGGACTAGCGGGAGGAAGAGATACGCAGTATTTT.

The chain uses TRBV7-2 and TRBJ1-5; D gene ambiguous. V was cut by 8 bases and J by 1 base, with 6 bases left in between. Germline CDR1 SGHTA, CDR2 FQGNSA. The CDR3 length is 12 residues. The DNA for the CDR3 is TGTGCCAGCTCGCGGAGCAATCAGCCCCAGCATTTT. Protein sequence: CASSRSNQPQHF.